This entry lists 10 T cell receptor beta chains sequenced from one sample in a study of blood T cell repertoires in COVID-19. Clones were sequenced by immunoSEQ multiplex PCR, and TCRdb holds only the in-frame ones, with some missing. The sample contains approximately 160,000 clones, roughly 85% of which appear only once. Sequencing was performed on peripheral blood. The receptors were gathered from a woman aged 60-75 years with COVID-19, enrolled during active disease.

This chain joins TRBV14 and TRBJ1-1; maybe TRBD1 (6 bases). V lost 3 bases, J lost 0 bases, and 23 bases lay in between. Germline-derived CDR1 and CDR2 are SGHDN and FVKESK. CDR3 size: 19 residues. The chain's CDR3 is CASSQLVSWDTILNTEAFF. The CDR3 DNA is TGTGCCAGCAGCCAGTTAGTAAGTTGGGACACCATCCTGAACACTGAAGCTTTCTTT.

This chain's CDR3 is CASSLGSLRRNTIYF. The CDR3 DNA is TGTGCCAGCAGCCTCGGGAGCCTTAGGCGAAACACCATATATTTT. The V gene is TRBV5-6, the J gene TRBJ1-3; D is uncertain. Germline V gene data show CDR1 as SGHDT and CDR2 as YYEEEE. V gave up 4 bases and J gave up 5 bases, with 16 bases separating them. The CDR3 is made up of 15 amino acids.

This clone has more than one count but fewer than ten. The gene calls are TRBV7-2 and TRBJ1-3; unclear D gene. The CDR3 has 14 amino acids. V dropped 4 bases and J dropped 2 bases, with 9 bases sitting between them. Per germline, CDR1 SGHTA and CDR2 FQGNSA. The CDR3 DNA reads as TGTGCCAGCAGCTCATACAAAGCTGGAAACACCATATATTTT. Residues: CASSSYKAGNTIYF.

This rearrangement joins TRBV25-1 to TRBJ1-3; 9 nucleotides match TRBD1. The CDR3 sequence is 16 residues long. Germline loops: CDR1 MGHDK, CDR2 SYGVNS. V shed 5 bases and J 6 bases; nucleotides not matched to a gene: 11. This chain's CDR3 is CASSPLRDRVANTIYF. In nucleotides, the CDR3 is TGTGCCAGCAGTCCCCTCCGGGACAGGGTTGCAAACACCATATATTTT.

The chain joins TRBV19 to TRBJ1-1; maybe TRBD1 (5 bases). CDR1 and CDR2 from the germline V gene are LNHDA and SQIVND (reference sequence). Trimming removed 5 bases at V and 1 base at J, with 14 bases between. This CDR3 contains 15 residues. CDR3 nucleotide sequence: TGTGCCAGTAGTTCCTCCAGGGTAAGGAACACTGAAGCTTTCTTT. Its protein is CASSSSRVRNTEAFF.

The chain has TRBV13 and TRBJ2-3, with a weak D call TRBD2 (5 bases). The germline V and J ends were trimmed by 5 bases and 1 base, with 10 bases remaining between them. This CDR3 spans 14 amino acids. Germline CDR1 is PRHDT and CDR2 is FYEKMQ (reference sequence). The CDR3 DNA sequence: TGTGCCAGCAGCCATCCCGGGGGCACAGATACGCAGTATTTT. This gives the protein CASSHPGGTDTQYF.

This clone was found a few times. V usage is TRBV24-1 and J usage is TRBJ1-2; perhaps TRBD1 as D (6 bases). CDR3 length equals 15 residues. V lost 4 bases and J 5 bases, leaving 16 bases between the germline ends. Germline V gene data show CDR1 as KGHDR and CDR2 as SFDVKD. The CDR3 sequence is CATSEPAGVGYGYTF. CDR3 nucleotide sequence: TGTGCCACCAGTGAGCCCGCAGGGGTTGGGTATGGCTACACCTTC.

The gene calls are TRBV29-1 and TRBJ2-7, with 8 bases lining up with TRBD1. Germline V CDR1 and CDR2: SQVTM, ANQGSEA. The trim removed 1 base at V and 6 bases at J, leaving 5 bases unmatched. There are 13 residues in the CDR3. The CDR3 region has the DNA TGCAGCGTTGAAGGGCAGGGGGCGTTCGAGCAGTACTTC. As protein: CSVEGQGAFEQYF.

The chain has TRBV6-6 and TRBJ1-5, with D unresolved. CDR1 is MNHNY, CDR2 SVGAGI, per germline (reference sequence). CDR3 length: 16 residues. The V and J ends lost 7 bases and 0 bases respectively, with 16 bases between them. Here the CDR3 DNA reads TGTGCCAGCACCAATTCGGGTGGTTTTAGCAATCAGCCCCAGCATTTT. Its translation: CASTNSGGFSNQPQHF.

This clone was seen once. CDR3 DNA: TGTGCCTGGAGGGACAGCGCGAGCTCTGGAAACACCATATATTTT. Translated: CAWRDSASSGNTIYF. J is TRBJ1-3 and V is TRBV30; tentatively, D is TRBD1 (6 bases). The germline V gene encodes CDR1 GTSNPN and CDR2 SVGIG (reference sequence). Trimming pared 3 bases from V and 0 bases from J, leaving 12 bases between. The CDR3 length is 15 residues.